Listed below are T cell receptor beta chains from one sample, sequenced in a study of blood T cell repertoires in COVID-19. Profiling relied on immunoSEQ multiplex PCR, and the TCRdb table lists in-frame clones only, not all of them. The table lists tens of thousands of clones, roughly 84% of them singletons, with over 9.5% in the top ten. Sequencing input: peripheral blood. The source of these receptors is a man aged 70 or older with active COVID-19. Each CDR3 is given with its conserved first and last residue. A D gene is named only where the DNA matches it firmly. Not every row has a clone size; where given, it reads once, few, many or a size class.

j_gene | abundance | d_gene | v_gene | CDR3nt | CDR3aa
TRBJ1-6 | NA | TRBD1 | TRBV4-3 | TGCGCCAGCAGCCGGGACAGGAACTATTCACCCCTCCACTTT | CASSRDRNYSPLHF
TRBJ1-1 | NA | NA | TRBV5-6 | TGTGCCAGCAGCCCTGGGGTTTGGGACTCGAACACTGAAGCTTTCTTT | CASSPGVWDSNTEAFF
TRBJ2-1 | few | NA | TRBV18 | TGTGCCAGCTCACCAAGGGGGGGGGAAAGCTCCTACAATGAGCAGTTCTTC | CASSPRGGESSYNEQFF
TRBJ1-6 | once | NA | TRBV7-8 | TGTGCCAGCAGATCCCTACACGGGACAAATTCACCCCTCCACTTT | CASRSLHGTNSPLHF
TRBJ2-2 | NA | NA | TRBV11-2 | TGTGCCAGCAGCTTGACTAGTGGTACCGGGGAGCTGTTTTTT | CASSLTSGTGELFF
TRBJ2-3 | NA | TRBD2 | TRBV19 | TGTGCCACCCGGGGAGCGGGGGGCACTAGCACAGATACGCAGTATTTT | CATRGAGGTSTDTQYF
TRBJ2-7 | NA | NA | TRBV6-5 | TGTGCCAGCACGTCACACTCCTACGAGCAGTACTTC | CASTSHSYEQYF
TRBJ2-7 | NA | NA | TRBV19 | TGTGCCAGTAGGAGGCAGGGCAGCCCCTACGAGCAGTACTTC | CASRRQGSPYEQYF
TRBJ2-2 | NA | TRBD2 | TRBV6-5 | TGTGCCAGCACCTTAGCGGGGGGGATGGCCGGGGAGCTGTTTTTT | CASTLAGGMAGELFF
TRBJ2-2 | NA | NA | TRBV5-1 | TGCGCCAGCAGCGGGGCCAGGAACACCGGGGAGCTGTTTTTT | CASSGARNTGELFF
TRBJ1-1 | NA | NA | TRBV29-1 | TGCAGCGGAGTGAACACTGAAGCTTTCTTT | CSGVNTEAFF
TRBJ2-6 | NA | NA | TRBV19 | TGTGCCAGTAATTCCCAGGCCCGGGGTGGAGGGGCCAACGTCCTGACTTTC | CASNSQARGGGANVLTF
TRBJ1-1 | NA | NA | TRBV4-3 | TGCGCCAGCAGCCTCCAGGCCGGGAGCACTGAAGCTTTCTTT | CASSLQAGSTEAFF
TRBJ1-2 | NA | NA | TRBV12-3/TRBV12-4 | TGTGCCAGCCGCGGCGAAACCTATGGCTACACCTTC | CASRGETYGYTF
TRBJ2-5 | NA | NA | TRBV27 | TGTGCCAGCAGTTTGCATGGTGGGGGGGGCATGACCCAGTACTTC | CASSLHGGGGMTQYF
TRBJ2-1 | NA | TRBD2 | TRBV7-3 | TGTGCCAGCAGCCCACTAGCGGGGGGGCTGAGTGAGCAGTTCTTC | CASSPLAGGLSEQFF
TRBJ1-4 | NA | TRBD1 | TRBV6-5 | TGTGCCAGCAGCCCCACAGGGGCGTCTAATGAAAAACTGTTTTTT | CASSPTGASNEKLFF
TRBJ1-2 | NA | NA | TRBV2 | TGTGCCAGCAGTGATTGGGGGGGGAGATTCTACACCTTC | CASSDWGGRFYTF
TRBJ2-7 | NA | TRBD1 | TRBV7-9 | TGTGCCAGCAGCGATAGGGGACAGGGCCGAGGCGAGCAGTACTTC | CASSDRGQGRGEQYF
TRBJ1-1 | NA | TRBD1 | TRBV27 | TGTGCCAGCAGTTTCTGGGGACAGGGTGAAGCTTTCTTT | CASSFWGQGEAFF
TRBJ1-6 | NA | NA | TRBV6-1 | TGTGCCAGCAGTGAAAGAGGGTATAATTCACCCCTCCACTTT | CASSERGYNSPLHF
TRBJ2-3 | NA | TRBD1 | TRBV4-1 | TGCGCCAGCAGCCAGCGGACAGGGAGCAGAGCAGATACGCAGTATTTT | CASSQRTGSRADTQYF
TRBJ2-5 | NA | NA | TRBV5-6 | TGTGCCAGCAGGCGGGACCTAGAGACCCAGTACTTC | CASRRDLETQYF
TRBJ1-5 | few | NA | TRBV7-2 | TGTGCCAGCAGCTTAGCATCCGGGGCAGGGGGCAATCAGCCCCAGCATTTT | CASSLASGAGGNQPQHF
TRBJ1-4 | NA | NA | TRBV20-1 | TGCAGTGCTAGTTCCGGGACACCTGCAACTAATGAAAAACTGTTTTTT | CSASSGTPATNEKLFF
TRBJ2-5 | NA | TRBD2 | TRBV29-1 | TGCAGCGTTGCCCCGGGACTAGCGGACCAAGAGACCCAGTACTTC | CSVAPGLADQETQYF
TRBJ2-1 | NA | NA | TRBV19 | TGTGCCAGTAGCACGAGAGAGGGTAGCAAGCAGTTCTTC | CASSTREGSKQFF
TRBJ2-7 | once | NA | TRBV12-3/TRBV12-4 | TGTGCCAGCAGCAAAGGACAGCCCTACGAGCAGTACTTC | CASSKGQPYEQYF
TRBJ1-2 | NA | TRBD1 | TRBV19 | TGTGCCAGTAGCCCGACAGGGGCTTACGGCTATGGCTACACCTTC | CASSPTGAYGYGYTF
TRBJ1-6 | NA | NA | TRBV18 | TGTGCCAGCTCACCACCGGCGGGTTCACCCCTCCACTTT | CASSPPAGSPLHF
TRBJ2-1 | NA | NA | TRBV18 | TGTGCCAGCTCACCATCGCAGGGGTTTATAAATGAGCAGTTCTTC | CASSPSQGFINEQFF
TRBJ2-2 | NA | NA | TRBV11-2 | TGTGCCAGCAGCTTAGTTAGTCTGCCGAACACCGGGGAGCTGTTTTTT | CASSLVSLPNTGELFF
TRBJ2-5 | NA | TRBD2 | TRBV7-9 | TGTGCCAGCAGCTTGATCGGACTAGCGGGATACCAAGAGACCCAGTACTTC | CASSLIGLAGYQETQYF
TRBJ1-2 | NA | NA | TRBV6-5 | TGTGCCAGCAGTTATGGCAACTATGGCTACACCTTC | CASSYGNYGYTF